This T cell receptor beta chain was captured by sequencing in a study of spatial heterogeneity in lung cancer. Whole-study findings and limits: Expanded alpha and beta TCR counts within tumors tracked tumor mutation counts. In tumor T cells, estimated coverage reached about 7.3% for alpha chains and under 15% for beta chains.

TCRdb used MiXCR to reprocess the 5' RACE reads, holding one entry per CDR3 protein. The data contain thousands of distinct CDR3 sequences, 9% to 10% of them singletons. Per the germline V gene, CDR1 is SGHAT and CDR2 is FQNNGV. The CDR3 loop spans 16 amino acids. Trimming shortened V by 5 bases and J by 4 bases, and 20 bases separated the two germline ends. This sample's time point: sample taken at primary tumor resection. Unsorted whole RNA of tumor, nontumor lung or frozen PBMC was sequenced. This clonotype came up many times. The antigen is unknown. The chain couples TRBV11-2 to TRBJ1-1; weak D call: TRBD1 (6 bases). Sequenced here: lung tumor tissue, sampled at surgery. This sequence originates from a male donor with early-stage non-small cell lung cancer. Written as DNA, the CDR3 is TGTGCCAGCAGCCCGTACACAGGGAGATTCGGCACTGAAGCTTTCTTT. This sequence encodes CASSPYTGRFGTEAFF.